A single sample gave rise to the 32 T cell receptor beta chains below, sequenced in a study of radiation and T cells in renal cell carcinoma. Data came from immunoSEQ multiplex PCR; TCRdb stores just in-frame clones and leaves some out. The sample shows some 14,000 clones, around three fifths of them seen only once. Noted treatment: 15 Gy SBRT to primary tumor, nephrectomy 4 weeks later. Sample: tumor tissue, taken from a patient whose treatment included radiotherapy and nephrectomy. These receptor sequences come from a woman aged 70-85 years with renal cell carcinoma.

This sequence joins TRBV5-4 and TRBJ2-5, with a tentative D call TRBD1 (5 bases). CDR3 length: 16 residues. Germline V gives CDR1 SGHNT, CDR2 YYREEE (reference sequence). Trimming pared 3 bases from V and 4 bases from J, leaving 19 bases between. This chain's CDR3 is CASSSVGAPQGETQYF. CDR3 nucleotides: TGTGCCAGCAGCTCCGTTGGTGCACCCCAGGGAGAGACCCAGTACTTC. Variable domain in full (rest from reference TRBV5-4 and TRBJ2-5): ETGVTQSPTHLIKTRGQQVTLRCSSQSGHNTVSWYQQALGQGPQFIFQYYREEENGRGNFPPRFSGLQFPNYSSELNVNALELDDSALYLCASSSVGAPQGETQYFGPGTRLLVL.

V usage is TRBV28 and J usage is TRBJ1-1; D call uncertain. Germline CDR1 and CDR2: MDHEN and SYDVKM. Deletions cut 7 bases from V and 7 bases from J, with 16 bases between. This CDR3 comprises 13 residues. The CDR3, as DNA: TGTGCCAGCACCACCCGCGGTCTGTATGAAGCTTTCTTT. Translation: CASTTRGLYEAFF.

V usage is TRBV27 and J usage is TRBJ2-7, with a weak D call TRBD2 (7 bases). V shed 3 bases and J shed 2 bases, with 14 bases lying between them. Germline CDR1 and CDR2: MNHEY and SMNVEV (reference sequence). CDR3 length: 15 amino acids. The chain's CDR3 is CASSLGGGAPYEQYF. Written as DNA, the CDR3 is TGTGCCAGCAGTTTGGGAGGGGGGGCCCCCTACGAGCAGTACTTC.

This chain joins TRBV4-2 and TRBJ2-7; D is perhaps TRBD2 (6 bases). In germline, CDR1 is LGHNA, CDR2 YNFKEQ. The CDR3 length is 14 residues. V shed 0 bases and J shed 5 bases, with 11 bases lying between them. The CDR3 spells CASSQEEGSHEQYF. The CDR3 nucleotides read TGTGCCAGCAGCCAAGAGGAGGGTTCCCACGAGCAGTACTTC.

The V gene is TRBV9, the J gene TRBJ2-1; weak D call: TRBD2 (5 bases). V dropped 0 bases and J dropped 0 bases, with 7 bases sitting between them. The length of the CDR3 is 15 residues. Germline V gene data show CDR1 as SGDLS and CDR2 as YYNGEE. Written as DNA, the CDR3 is TGTGCCAGCAGCGTAGCAGGAGGCTCCTACAATGAGCAGTTCTTC. As protein: CASSVAGGSYNEQFF.

This chain uses TRBV4-1 with TRBJ2-5; 7 nucleotides align to TRBD1. The CDR3 contains 15 residues. The germline CDR1 and CDR2 sequences are MGHRA and YSYEKL. V was clipped by 1 base and J by 4 bases; unmatched bases: 6. This CDR3 is CASSQVDRAGETQYF. The CDR3 coding sequence is TGCGCCAGCAGCCAAGTAGACAGGGCTGGAGAGACCCAGTACTTC.

CDR3 region: CASSVASGQTNYGYTF. The CDR3, as DNA: TGTGCCAGCAGCGTAGCTTCAGGACAGACTAACTATGGCTACACCTTC. The gene calls are TRBV9 and TRBJ1-2, with D possibly being TRBD1 (6 bases). Germline V gene sequence: CDR1 SGDLS, CDR2 YYNGEE. V shed 0 bases and J shed 0 bases, with 12 bases lying between them. CDR3 length: 16 residues.

A single count supports this clone. The chain recombines TRBV5-4 with TRBJ2-5, with 8 bases lining up with TRBD2. The CDR3 sequence is 16 residues long. With 0 bases clipped from V and 1 base from J, the junction kept 5 bases outside the gene matches. Looked up from germline, CDR1 is SGHNT and CDR2 is YYREEE (reference sequence). The CDR3, as DNA: TGTGCCAGCAGCTTGGGACGGGGGGGCGGCCAAGAGACCCAGTACTTC. It encodes CASSLGRGGGQETQYF.

Only one count was recorded for this clone. This chain uses TRBV30 with TRBJ2-1; tentatively, D is TRBD1 (6 bases). Between the trimmed V and J ends, which lost 3 bases and 0 bases, there was a span of 12 bases. The CDR3 has 15 amino acids. CDR1 is GTSNPN and CDR2 is SVGIG in the germline V gene (reference sequence). The CDR3 sequence: CAWSVGQSSYNEQFF. The CDR3 region has the DNA TGTGCCTGGAGCGTCGGACAGAGCTCCTACAATGAGCAGTTCTTC.

This chain connects TRBV6-5 to TRBJ1-1; perhaps TRBD1 as D (5 bases). The germline gives CDR1 MNHEY, CDR2 SVGAGI. V gave up 6 bases and J gave up 5 bases, with 13 bases separating them. The CDR3 is made up of 13 amino acids. CDR3 coding DNA: TGTGCCAGCAGGTACAGGAGTGGGACTGAAGCTTTCTTT. Residues: CASRYRSGTEAFF.

This clone is termed medium-sized (0.01 to 0.1%). The chain employs TRBV7-8 and TRBJ1-5, with unresolved D. V shed 4 bases and J shed 0 bases, with 10 bases lying between them. The length of the CDR3 is 15 residues. Germline assignment: CDR1 SGHVS and CDR2 FQNEAQ. The CDR3 loop reads CASSSGEPSNQPQHF. The DNA of the CDR3 is TGTGCCAGCAGCTCCGGGGAACCTAGCAATCAGCCCCAGCATTTT.

The genes are TRBV9 and TRBJ1-3, with D possibly being TRBD1 (6 bases). Germline CDR1 reads SGDLS; CDR2 reads YYNGEE. Deletions cut 3 bases from V and 0 bases from J, with 13 bases between. There are 16 residues in the CDR3. The CDR3 DNA reads TGTGCCAGCAGCGCCGGACAGTCAAGCTCTGGAAACACCATATATTTT. This translates into CASSAGQSSSGNTIYF.

This clone came up many times. The V call is TRBV5-4, the J call TRBJ2-5, with 9 positions matching TRBD2. There are 14 residues in the CDR3. The V and J ends lost 4 bases and 5 bases, in that order; junction bases with no gene match: 6. The germline V gene encodes CDR1 SGHNT and CDR2 YYREEE (reference sequence). CDR3 sequence: CASSRGGAEETQYF. DNA for the CDR3: TGTGCCAGCAGCCGCGGGGGGGCCGAGGAGACCCAGTACTTC.

CDR3 bases: TGCGCCAGCAGCCATTTATCGGGACAGGGCCACGTTGAAGCTTTCTTT. It translates to CASSHLSGQGHVEAFF. The V call is TRBV4-1, the J call TRBJ1-1; TRBD1 matches 9 bases. Germline V gene lookup returns CDR1 MGHRA and CDR2 YSYEKL. The CDR3 length is 16 residues. V trimming: 3 bases; J trimming: 7 bases; junction bases outside the gene matches: 12.

The rearrangement uses TRBV5-8 and TRBJ2-3; 7 nucleotides agree with TRBD2. CDR3 length equals 14 residues. After removal of 3 bases from V and 1 base from J, the junction contained 2 bases not matched to a gene. Germline CDR1 reads SGHTS; CDR2 reads YDEGEE. The CDR3 here is CASSWGGGTDTQYF. The CDR3 coding sequence is TGTGCCAGCAGCTGGGGAGGGGGCACAGATACGCAGTATTTT.

The rearrangement joins TRBV12-5 to TRBJ2-5; 10 nucleotides agree with TRBD1. Germline CDR1 LGHNT, CDR2 FRNRAP. V lost 1 base and J lost 1; bases outside the gene matches: 0. The CDR3 runs to 15 residues. The CDR3 region has the DNA TGTGCTAGTGGTTTGGGGACAGGGGGCCAAGAGACCCAGTACTTC. This gives the protein CASGLGTGGQETQYF.

This clone was seen only a few times. The V and J genes are TRBV7-9 and TRBJ1-1; 8 bases match TRBD1. The J segment lost 1 base and the V segment lost 7 bases, leaving 11 bases of the junction unmatched. Germline CDR1 SEHNR, CDR2 FQNEAQ (reference sequence). The CDR3 covers 16 residues. CDR3 DNA: TGTGCCAGCACTCCGCGTCAGGGGGCGGGGAACACTGAAGCTTTCTTT. Translated, it gives CASTPRQGAGNTEAFF.

V usage is TRBV6-5 and J usage is TRBJ1-1; 9 nucleotides match TRBD1. V gave up 6 bases and J gave up 8 bases; unmatched junction bases: 10. In germline, CDR1 is MNHEY, CDR2 SVGAGI. This CDR3 region has 14 residues. DNA of the CDR3: TGTGCCAGCAGGCCTACAGGGGGCGCGTCGGAAGCTTTCTTT. Its protein product is CASRPTGGASEAFF.

This chain's CDR3 is CASSVGTVGLFF. CDR3 nucleotides: TGTGCCAGCAGTGTGGGCACCGTCGGACTGTTTTTT. The chain uses TRBV2 and TRBJ1-4; D gene uncertain. Trimming removed 4 bases from V and 13 bases from J, with 13 bases in between. Germline V gives CDR1 SNHLY, CDR2 FYNNEI. CDR3 length equals 12 residues.

In its sample, this clone was seen a few times. This chain uses TRBV9 with TRBJ2-5; possible D gene TRBD1, 6 bases. Germline CDR1 is SGDLS and CDR2 is YYNGEE. Trimming pared 3 bases from V and 4 bases from J, leaving 13 bases between. The CDR3 runs 14 residues. CDR3 region: CASSASQGVETQYF. The CDR3 DNA sequence: TGTGCCAGCAGCGCCTCACAGGGAGTAGAGACCCAGTACTTC. Full variable domain (outside the CDR3, taken from reference TRBV9 and TRBJ2-5): DSGVTQTPKHLITATGQRVTLRCSPRSGDLSVYWYQQSLDQGLQFLIQYYNGEERAKGNILERFSAQQFPDLHSELNLSSLELGDSALYFCASSASQGVETQYFGPGTRLLVL.

A word on this clone: It differs at one base from a far larger clone, so likely a read error. The V call is TRBV7-2, the J call TRBJ2-7, with no clear D. The V gene lost 4 bases and the J gene lost 2 bases, with 3 bases spanning the gap. CDR1 is SGHTA, CDR2 FQGNSA, per germline. This CDR3 comprises 11 residues. The CDR3 DNA reads as TGTGCCAGCAGCTCCGCCTACGAGCAGTACTTC. Its translation: CASSSAYEQYF.

In its sample, this clone was seen many times. The V call is TRBV19, the J call TRBJ2-2, with D tentatively TRBD2 (6 bases). Trimming cost V 4 bases and J 7 bases, with 13 bases left between them. The CDR3 is 14 residues long. In germline, CDR1 is LNHDA, CDR2 SQIVND (reference sequence). The DNA of the CDR3 is TGTGCCAGTAGTAGACCACGGGGGTTCGGGGAGCTGTTTTTT. The encoded protein is CASSRPRGFGELFF.

V is TRBV4-1 and J is TRBJ2-3; D call uncertain. CDR1 is MGHRA, CDR2 YSYEKL, per germline. V lost 1 base, J lost 5 bases, and 4 bases lay in between. This CDR3 contains 12 residues. The CDR3 here is CASSQGRDTQYF. In DNA form, the CDR3 reads TGCGCCAGCAGCCAAGGCAGAGATACGCAGTATTTT.

This clone was seen more than once but under ten times. This sequence joins TRBV5-4 and TRBJ1-1; D is possibly TRBD1 (5 bases). Trimming pared 9 bases from V and 0 bases from J, leaving 12 bases between. CDR1 SGHNT and CDR2 YYREEE come from the germline V gene (reference sequence). The CDR3 is 13 amino acids. CDR3 residues: CAIGQELNTEAFF. In nucleotides, the CDR3 is TGTGCCATCGGACAAGAGTTGAACACTGAAGCTTTCTTT.

This clone was observed a handful of times. This rearrangement joins TRBV7-9 to TRBJ2-3; maybe TRBD1 (6 bases). The CDR3 runs to 16 residues. The germline CDR1 and CDR2 sequences are SEHNR and FQNEAQ (reference sequence). The V and J ends lost 6 bases and 0 bases respectively, with 16 bases between them. For the CDR3, the DNA is TGTGCCAGCAGTCTAGGGGGTACGGGGAGCACAGATACGCAGTATTTT. Translating it yields CASSLGGTGSTDTQYF.

In its sample, this clone was seen once. The rearrangement links TRBV7-2 to TRBJ2-7; TRBD2 is a possible D gene (5 bases). V was pared by 1 base and J by 1 base, with 8 bases between. Germline V gene lookup returns CDR1 SGHTA and CDR2 FQGNSA. This CDR3 spans 14 amino acids. The CDR3 coding sequence is TGTGCCAGCAGCTTAGGACTAAAATCCTACGAGCAGTACTTC. Protein: CASSLGLKSYEQYF.

The chain couples TRBV5-1 to TRBJ2-5; D may be TRBD2 (5 bases). The CDR3 covers 15 residues. Germline values: CDR1 SGHRS, CDR2 YFSETQ. Trimming left V 4 bases short and J 0 bases short, with 13 bases between. In DNA, the CDR3 is TGCGCCAGCAGCCCCCGGACTGGGGACCAAGAGACCCAGTACTTC. It encodes CASSPRTGDQETQYF. Combining the CDR3 with reference TRBV5-1 and TRBJ2-5 gives the whole variable domain KAGVTQTPRYLIKTRGQQVTLSCSPISGHRSVSWYQQTPGQGLQFLFEYFSETQRNKGNFPGRFSGRQFSNSRSEMNVSTLELGDSALYLCASSPRTGDQETQYFGPGTRLLVL.

J is TRBJ2-7 and V is TRBV6-1; the D gene is possibly TRBD2 (7 bases). Germline CDR1 and CDR2: MNHNS and SASEGT. The CDR3 totals 13 residues. The ends were cut back, 11 bases at V and 2 bases at J, with 16 bases in the middle. The chain's CDR3 is CAGGAGVAYEQYF. The CDR3 region has the DNA TGTGCCGGGGGGGCGGGAGTCGCCTACGAGCAGTACTTC.

The chain links TRBV2 to TRBJ1-1; D gene uncertain. V was shortened by 1 base and J by 8 bases, with 20 bases between the two germline ends. CDR1 is SNHLY and CDR2 is FYNNEI in the germline V gene. This CDR3 has 16 amino acids. The CDR3 DNA reads as TGTGCCAGCAGTGAAGTAAGCGGTCACCCCGGGCCGGAAGCTTTCTTT. Translating it yields CASSEVSGHPGPEAFF.

This clone came up once. The chain joins TRBV27 to TRBJ2-6; the D is unclear. The CDR3 runs 16 residues. From germline, CDR1 is MNHEY and CDR2 SMNVEV (reference sequence). Trimming removed 5 bases at V and 0 bases at J, with 11 bases between. CDR3 residues: CASSPSPSSGANVLTF. In DNA, the CDR3 is TGTGCCAGCAGTCCTTCCCCTAGCTCTGGGGCCAACGTCCTGACTTTC.

The rearrangement uses TRBV7-6 and TRBJ2-5; tentatively, D is TRBD1 (5 bases). The CDR3 spans 13 residues. CDR1 is SGHVS, CDR2 FNYEAQ, per germline. V lost 5 bases to trimming and J lost 3 bases, with 10 bases between them. The CDR3 sequence: CASSPRAEETQYF. The CDR3 nucleotides read TGTGCCAGCAGCCCCAGGGCCGAAGAGACCCAGTACTTC.

The table lists this clone with a count of one. The chain joins TRBV7-2 to TRBJ2-1, with 11 nucleotides matching TRBD2. J lost 9 bases, V lost 6 bases, and 7 bases had no gene match. Germline CDR1 reads SGHTA; CDR2 reads FQGNSA. The CDR3 sequence is 14 residues long. Here the CDR3 DNA reads TGTGCCAGCAGTCCTCTAGCGGGAGGTGGTGAGCAGTTCTTC. Translated, it gives CASSPLAGGGEQFF.